A selection of T cell receptor beta chains follows, all from one sample in a study of cytomegalovirus exposure and HLA in healthy donors. The assay was immunoSEQ multiplex PCR, and TCRdb's table has in-frame clones only and misses some. The repertoire holds 120,000 to 150,000 clones, with about four fifths as singletons. The source material was PBMCs. The receptors come from a young man in good health and CMV-seronegative. CDR3s leave out the opening cysteine and the closing phenylalanine or tryptophan. Clone size appears in some rows only: once, few, many, or a class for an expanded clone.

.,TRBJ1-5,TRBV7-2,ASSLVGTANQPQH
.,TRBJ2-7,TRBV7-9,ASSLGGTVRKQY
.,TRBJ1-5,TRBV2,ASSGGQPNQPQH
.,TRBJ2-2,TRBV7-9,ASSSLAEYTGELF
.,TRBJ2-1,TRBV9,ASSVAPPSRGGANEQF
.,TRBJ2-3,TRBV9,ASSAGLNTQY
once,TRBJ1-4,TRBV5-8,ASSSRSTGGNEKLF
.,TRBJ1-5,TRBV5-4,ASRAQPDSNQPQH
.,TRBJ1-2,TRBV30,AWSHPPGLGST
.,TRBJ1-6,TRBV28,ASRPGTGGFSSPLH
.,TRBJ2-5,TRBV13,ASSPVGDGETQY
.,TRBJ1-5,TRBV28,ATRGGSFSNQPQH
.,TRBJ1-6,TRBV19,ASSIDRGVSPLH
.,TRBJ1-4,TRBV7-9,ASSSQGSNEKLF
.,TRBJ2-3,TRBV28,ASTNLGSADTDTQY
once,TRBJ1-1,TRBV2,ASRSGGGYTEAF
.,TRBJ2-7,TRBV5-4,ASSAGTGSYEQY
.,TRBJ1-2,TRBV11-2,ASSLTAANYGYT